A single sample is the source of the 7 T cell receptor beta chains below, sequenced in a study of cytomegalovirus exposure and HLA in healthy donors. Primers included in the PCR were 60 Vbeta and 13 Jbeta primers. Libraries were prepared by immunoSEQ multiplex PCR; TCRdb keeps only in-frame clonotypes and omits some of them. The table lists a few hundred thousand clones, over 75% of them singletons. Input material: PBMCs. Source of these receptors: a woman between 25 and 40 years old in good health and CMV-seronegative.

CDR3 DNA sequence: TGTGCCAGCAGGGGTATAATAGCGGCCTACGAGCAGTACTTC. It translates to CASRGIIAAYEQYF. The J gene is TRBJ2-7, the V gene TRBV28, with D possibly TRBD2 on 6 matching bases. CDR1 MDHEN and CDR2 SYDVKM come from the germline V gene. V lost 6 bases to trimming and J lost 2 bases, with 14 bases between them. This CDR3 has 14 residues.

The chain employs TRBV27 and TRBJ1-1, with 7 bases that match TRBD1. CDR3 size: 14 residues. The ends lost 6 bases at V and 5 bases at J; junction bases unmatched: 9. Germline V lookup: CDR1 MNHEY, CDR2 SMNVEV (reference sequence). The CDR3 loop reads CASSSGRGRTEAFF. In DNA form, the CDR3 reads TGTGCCAGCAGCTCTGGCAGGGGGAGGACTGAAGCTTTCTTT.

Concerning this clone itself: The junction shows a germline mismatch at one end, possibly a read error. The gene calls are TRBV28 and TRBJ1-2; 7 positions agree with TRBD1. The CDR3 length is 13 residues. Germline CDR1 and CDR2: MDHEN and SYDVKM. The CDR3 sequence is CASSWGQNYGYPF. CDR3 bases: TGTGCCAGCAGTTGGGGACAGAACTATGGCTACCCCTTC.

This clone was counted once. The rearrangement joins TRBV19 to TRBJ1-1; perhaps TRBD1 as D (5 bases). The CDR3 runs to 10 residues. Germline V lookup: CDR1 LNHDA, CDR2 SQIVND (reference sequence). The CDR3 DNA reads TGTGCGAAATGGGACTCTGAAGCTTTCTTT. Translated, it gives CAKWDSEAFF.

The chain joins TRBV15 to TRBJ1-4; tentative D call: TRBD1 (6 bases). The V gene lost 8 bases and the J gene lost 8 bases, with 15 bases spanning the gap. The length of the CDR3 is 13 residues. CDR1 and CDR2 (germline): LNHNV, YYDKDF (reference sequence). In DNA, the CDR3 is TGTGCCACCCACAGGGCCGGTTGGGAAAAACTGTTTTTT. Translating gives CATHRAGWEKLFF.

The V call is TRBV18, the J call TRBJ1-2; 8 bases align to TRBD1. This CDR3 is 16 amino acids long. V was pared by 2 bases and J by 3 bases, with 8 bases of the junction left unmatched. CDR1 KGHSH and CDR2 LQKENI come from the germline V gene. This CDR3 is CASSPGGQGSDYGYTF. For the CDR3, the DNA is TGTGCCAGCTCACCAGGCGGACAGGGTAGTGACTATGGCTACACCTTC. Drawing the rest from reference TRBV18 and TRBJ1-2, the complete variable domain is NAGVMQNPRHLVRRRGQEARLRCSPMKGHSHVYWYRQLPEEGLKFMVYLQKENIIDESGMPKERFSAEFPKEGPSILRIQQVVRGDSAAYFCASSPGGQGSDYGYTFGSGTRLTVV.

This chain links TRBV2 with TRBJ1-1; possibly TRBD1 for D (5 bases). Germline CDR1 is SNHLY and CDR2 is FYNNEI. V gave up 11 bases and J gave up 5 bases, with 15 bases separating them. The CDR3 is made up of 12 amino acids. This CDR3 reads CASKKGQTEAFF. The DNA of the CDR3 is TGTGCCTCCAAGAAGGGGCAGACTGAAGCTTTCTTT.